This T cell receptor beta chain was sequenced for a study of T cell responses to AZD1222 COVID-19 vaccine. Notes on the study in general: Baseline antibody screening turned up just a handful of seropositive AZD1222 recipients.

Remarks on this clone: The antigen is unknown.

This CDR3 is built from 14 residues. From germline, CDR1 is ENHRY and CDR2 SYGVKD. The V and J ends lost 4 bases and 1 base, in that order; junction bases with no gene match: 2. Pooling covered second doses at about 4 or about 12 weeks. Sequencing used immunoSEQ multiplex PCR; TCRdb keeps in-frame clones, though not all of them. Here the sample spans fewer than 100,000 clones, about 83% being singletons. Specimen: peripheral blood, collected 28 days after the second AZD1222 dose. The origin of this receptor is an adult who received the AZD1222 COVID-19 vaccine. V and J are TRBV10-3 and TRBJ1-1; TRBD1 agrees at 8 bases. The CDR3 DNA reads TGTGCCATCAGTGGCGGACAGGGGAACACTGAAGCTTTCTTT. Translating gives CAISGGQGNTEAFF.